What follows are 2 T cell receptor beta chains derived from one specimen sequenced in a study of blood T cell repertoires in COVID-19. Clones were sequenced by immunoSEQ multiplex PCR, and TCRdb holds only the in-frame ones, with some missing. This table has 95,000 to 150,000 clones, about four fifths appearing once. What was sequenced was peripheral blood. The receptors come from a man in his fifties or sixties with active or convalescent COVID-19.

J is TRBJ1-3 and V is TRBV7-2; 8 bases fit TRBD1. The CDR3 covers 15 residues. Germline V lookup: CDR1 SGHTA, CDR2 FQGNSA. Unmatched junction bases numbered 4, after V lost 6 bases and J lost 0 bases. This CDR3 reads CASRWTGTSGNTIYF. CDR3 sequence (DNA): TGTGCCAGCAGGTGGACAGGGACCTCTGGAAACACCATATATTTT.

The V call is TRBV27, the J call TRBJ2-7; TRBD1 is a possible D gene (6 bases). The length of the CDR3 is 15 residues. Trimming cost V 6 bases and J 2 bases, with 17 bases left between them. CDR1 is MNHEY, CDR2 SMNVEV, per germline (reference sequence). The CDR3 here is CASRDYRDPPYEQYF. In DNA, the CDR3 is TGTGCCAGCAGGGATTACAGGGATCCCCCCTACGAGCAGTACTTC.